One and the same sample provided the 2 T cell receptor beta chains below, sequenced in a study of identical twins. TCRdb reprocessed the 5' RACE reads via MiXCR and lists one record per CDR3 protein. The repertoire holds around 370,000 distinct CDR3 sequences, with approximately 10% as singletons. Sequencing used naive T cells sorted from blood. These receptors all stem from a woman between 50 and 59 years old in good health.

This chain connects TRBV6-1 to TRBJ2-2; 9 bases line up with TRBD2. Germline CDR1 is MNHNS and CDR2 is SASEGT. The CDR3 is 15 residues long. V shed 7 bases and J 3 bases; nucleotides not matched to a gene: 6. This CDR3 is CASKPLAGYTGELFF. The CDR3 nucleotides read TGTGCCAGCAAACCCCTAGCGGGATACACCGGGGAGCTGTTTTTT.

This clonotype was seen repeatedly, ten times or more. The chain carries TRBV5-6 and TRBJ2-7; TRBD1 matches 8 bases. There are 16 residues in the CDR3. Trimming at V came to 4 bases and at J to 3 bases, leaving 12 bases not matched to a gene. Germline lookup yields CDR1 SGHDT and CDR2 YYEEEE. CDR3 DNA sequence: TGTGCCAGCAGCCCAATCCCGGGACAGGTAGGCTACGAGCAGTACGTC. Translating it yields CASSPIPGQVGYEQYV.